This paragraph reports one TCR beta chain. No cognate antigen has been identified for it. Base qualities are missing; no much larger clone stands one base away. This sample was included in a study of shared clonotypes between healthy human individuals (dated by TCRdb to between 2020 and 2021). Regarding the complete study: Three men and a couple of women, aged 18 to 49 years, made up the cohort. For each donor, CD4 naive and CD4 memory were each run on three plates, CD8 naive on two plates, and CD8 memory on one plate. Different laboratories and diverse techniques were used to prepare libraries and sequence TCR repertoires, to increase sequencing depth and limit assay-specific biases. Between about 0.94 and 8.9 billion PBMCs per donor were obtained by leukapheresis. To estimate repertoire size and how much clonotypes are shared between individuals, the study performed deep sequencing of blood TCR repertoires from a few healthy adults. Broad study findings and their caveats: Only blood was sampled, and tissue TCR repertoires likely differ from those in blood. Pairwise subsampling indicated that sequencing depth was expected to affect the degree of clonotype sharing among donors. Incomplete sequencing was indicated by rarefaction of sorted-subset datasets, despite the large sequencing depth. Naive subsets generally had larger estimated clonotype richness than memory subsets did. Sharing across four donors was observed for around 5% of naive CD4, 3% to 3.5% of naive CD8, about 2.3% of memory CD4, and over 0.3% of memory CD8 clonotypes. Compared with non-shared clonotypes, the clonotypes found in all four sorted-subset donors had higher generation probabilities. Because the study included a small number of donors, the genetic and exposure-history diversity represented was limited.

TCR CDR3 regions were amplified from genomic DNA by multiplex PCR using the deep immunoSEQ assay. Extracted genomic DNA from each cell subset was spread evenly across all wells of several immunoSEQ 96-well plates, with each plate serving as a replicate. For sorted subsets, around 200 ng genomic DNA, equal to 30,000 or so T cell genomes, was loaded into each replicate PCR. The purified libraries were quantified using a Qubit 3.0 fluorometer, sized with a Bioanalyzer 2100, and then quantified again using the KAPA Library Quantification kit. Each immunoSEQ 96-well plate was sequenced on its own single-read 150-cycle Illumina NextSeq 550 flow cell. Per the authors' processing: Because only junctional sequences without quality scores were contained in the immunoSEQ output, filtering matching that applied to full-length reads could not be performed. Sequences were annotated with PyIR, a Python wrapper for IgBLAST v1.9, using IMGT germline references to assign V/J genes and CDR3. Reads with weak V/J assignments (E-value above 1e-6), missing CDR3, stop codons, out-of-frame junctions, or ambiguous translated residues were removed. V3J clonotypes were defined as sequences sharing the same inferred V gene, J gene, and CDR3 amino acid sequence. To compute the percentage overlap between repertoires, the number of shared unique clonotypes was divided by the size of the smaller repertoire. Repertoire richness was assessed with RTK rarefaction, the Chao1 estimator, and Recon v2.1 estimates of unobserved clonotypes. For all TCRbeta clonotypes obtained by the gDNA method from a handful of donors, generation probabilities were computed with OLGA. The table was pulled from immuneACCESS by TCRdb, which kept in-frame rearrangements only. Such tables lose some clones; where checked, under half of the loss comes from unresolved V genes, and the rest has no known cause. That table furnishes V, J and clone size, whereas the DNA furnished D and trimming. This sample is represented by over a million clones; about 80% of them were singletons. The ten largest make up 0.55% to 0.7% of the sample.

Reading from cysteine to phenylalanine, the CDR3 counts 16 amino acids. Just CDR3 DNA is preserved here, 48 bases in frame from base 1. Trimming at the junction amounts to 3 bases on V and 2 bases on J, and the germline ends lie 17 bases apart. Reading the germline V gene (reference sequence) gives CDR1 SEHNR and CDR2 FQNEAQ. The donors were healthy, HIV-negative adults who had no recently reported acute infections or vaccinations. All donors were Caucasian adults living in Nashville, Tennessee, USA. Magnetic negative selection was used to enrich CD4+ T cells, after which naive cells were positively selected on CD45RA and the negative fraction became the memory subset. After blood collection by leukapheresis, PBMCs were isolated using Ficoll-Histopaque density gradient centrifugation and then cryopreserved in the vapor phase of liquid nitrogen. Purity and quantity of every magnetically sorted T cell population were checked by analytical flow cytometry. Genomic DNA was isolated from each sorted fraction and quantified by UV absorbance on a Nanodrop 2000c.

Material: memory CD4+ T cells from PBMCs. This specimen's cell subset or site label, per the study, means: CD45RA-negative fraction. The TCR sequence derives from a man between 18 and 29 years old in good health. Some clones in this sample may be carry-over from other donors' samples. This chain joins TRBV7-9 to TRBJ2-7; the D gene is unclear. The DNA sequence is TGTGCCAGCAGCTTGCAACTCTCGTTCCGGGCCTACGAGCAGTACTTC. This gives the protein CASSLQLSFRAYEQYF.